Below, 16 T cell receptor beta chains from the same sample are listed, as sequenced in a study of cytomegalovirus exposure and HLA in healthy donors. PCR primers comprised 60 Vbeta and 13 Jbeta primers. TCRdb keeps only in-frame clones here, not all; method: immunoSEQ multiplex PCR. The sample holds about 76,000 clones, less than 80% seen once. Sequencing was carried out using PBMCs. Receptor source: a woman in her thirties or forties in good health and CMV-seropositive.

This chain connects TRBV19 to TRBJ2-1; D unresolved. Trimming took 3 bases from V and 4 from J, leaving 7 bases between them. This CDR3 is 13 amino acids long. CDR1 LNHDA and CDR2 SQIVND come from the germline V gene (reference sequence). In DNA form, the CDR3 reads TGTGCCAGTAGTATGAACAGATACAATGAGCAGTTCTTC. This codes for CASSMNRYNEQFF.

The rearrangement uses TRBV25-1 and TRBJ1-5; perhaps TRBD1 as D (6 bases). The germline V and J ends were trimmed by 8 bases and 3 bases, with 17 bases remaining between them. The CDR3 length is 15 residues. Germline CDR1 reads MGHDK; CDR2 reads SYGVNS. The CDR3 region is CASSSSGTHNQPQHF. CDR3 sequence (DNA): TGTGCCAGCTCCTCATCCGGGACACACAATCAGCCCCAGCATTTT.

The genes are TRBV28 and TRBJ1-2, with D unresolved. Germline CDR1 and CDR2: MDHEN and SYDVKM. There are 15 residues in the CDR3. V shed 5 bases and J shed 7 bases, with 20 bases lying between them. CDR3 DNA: TGTGCCAGCAGTCTAGGGCGATGGGGTAGCGTTGGCTACACCTTC. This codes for CASSLGRWGSVGYTF.

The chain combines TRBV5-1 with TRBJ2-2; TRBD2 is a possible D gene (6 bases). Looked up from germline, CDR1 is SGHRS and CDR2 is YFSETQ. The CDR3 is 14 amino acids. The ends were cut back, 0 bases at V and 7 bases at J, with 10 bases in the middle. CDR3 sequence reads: CASSLGDLGGELFF. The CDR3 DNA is TGCGCCAGCAGCTTGGGGGACTTGGGCGGGGAGCTGTTTTTT. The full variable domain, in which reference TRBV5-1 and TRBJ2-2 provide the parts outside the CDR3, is KAGVTQTPRYLIKTRGQQVTLSCSPISGHRSVSWYQQTPGQGLQFLFEYFSETQRNKGNFPGRFSGRQFSNSRSEMNVSTLELGDSALYLCASSLGDLGGELFFGEGSRLTVL.

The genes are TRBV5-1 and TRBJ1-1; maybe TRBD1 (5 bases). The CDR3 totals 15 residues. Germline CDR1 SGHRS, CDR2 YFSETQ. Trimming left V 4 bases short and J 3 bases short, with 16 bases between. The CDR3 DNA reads TGCGCCAGCAGCCCGGGTTCGGGGACTGACACTGAAGCTTTCTTT. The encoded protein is CASSPGSGTDTEAFF. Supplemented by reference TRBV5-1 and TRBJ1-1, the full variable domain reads KAGVTQTPRYLIKTRGQQVTLSCSPISGHRSVSWYQQTPGQGLQFLFEYFSETQRNKGNFPGRFSGRQFSNSRSEMNVSTLELGDSALYLCASSPGSGTDTEAFFGQGTRLTVV.

In DNA form, the CDR3 reads TGTGCCAGCAGCCCGATTAATCTAGCGGACCTGTACTTC. This encodes CASSPINLADLYF. This chain joins TRBV7-2 and TRBJ2-7; the match to TRBD2 covers 7 bases. This CDR3 region has 13 residues. Germline loops: CDR1 SGHTA, CDR2 FQGNSA. Trimming removed 5 bases from V and 12 bases from J; junction bases left unmatched: 13.

The CDR3 bases are TGTGCCAGCAGCCAGAGGGGGGGCGCGTCCTATGGCTACACCTTC. Amino acids: CASSQRGGASYGYTF. The chain links TRBV7-2 to TRBJ1-2; possibly TRBD1 for D (6 bases). Deletions cut 5 bases from V and 4 bases from J, with 17 bases between. This CDR3 contains 15 residues. Germline CDR1 reads SGHTA; CDR2 reads FQGNSA.

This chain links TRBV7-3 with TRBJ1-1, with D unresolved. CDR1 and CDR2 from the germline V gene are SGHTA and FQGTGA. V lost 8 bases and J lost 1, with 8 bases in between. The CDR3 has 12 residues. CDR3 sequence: CASSHPNTEAFF. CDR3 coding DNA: TGTGCCAGCTCACACCCGAACACTGAAGCTTTCTTT. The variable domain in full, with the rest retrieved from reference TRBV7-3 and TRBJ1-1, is GAGVSQTPSNKVTEKGKYVELRCDPISGHTALYWYRQSLGQGPEFLIYFQGTGAADDSGLPNDRFFAVRPEGSVSTLKIQRTERGDSAVYLCASSHPNTEAFFGQGTRLTVV.

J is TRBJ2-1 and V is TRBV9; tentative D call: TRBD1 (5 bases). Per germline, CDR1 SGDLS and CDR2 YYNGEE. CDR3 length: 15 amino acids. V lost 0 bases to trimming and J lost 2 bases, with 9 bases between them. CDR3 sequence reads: CASSVGAGTYNEQFF. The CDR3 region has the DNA TGTGCCAGCAGCGTAGGGGCAGGGACCTACAATGAGCAGTTCTTC.

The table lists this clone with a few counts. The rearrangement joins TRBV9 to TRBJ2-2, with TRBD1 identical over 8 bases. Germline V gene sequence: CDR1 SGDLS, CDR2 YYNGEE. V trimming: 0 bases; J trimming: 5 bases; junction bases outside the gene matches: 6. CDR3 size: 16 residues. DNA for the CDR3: TGTGCCAGCAGCGTAGAACTGGGACAGGAGACCGGGGAGCTGTTTTTT. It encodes CASSVELGQETGELFF.

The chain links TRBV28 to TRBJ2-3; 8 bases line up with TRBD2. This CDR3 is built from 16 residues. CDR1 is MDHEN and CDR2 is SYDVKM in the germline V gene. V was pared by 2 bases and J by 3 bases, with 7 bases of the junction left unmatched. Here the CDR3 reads CASSLLGGGGTDTQYF. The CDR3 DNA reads TGTGCCAGCAGTTTACTCGGGGGCGGGGGGACAGATACGCAGTATTTT.

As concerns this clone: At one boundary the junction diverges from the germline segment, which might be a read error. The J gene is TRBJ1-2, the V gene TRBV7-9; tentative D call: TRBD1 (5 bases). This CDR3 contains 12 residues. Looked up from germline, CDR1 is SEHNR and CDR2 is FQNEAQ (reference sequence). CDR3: CSSGAGGGGYTF. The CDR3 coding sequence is TGTTCCAGCGGCGCCGGGGGGGGTGGCTACACCTTC.

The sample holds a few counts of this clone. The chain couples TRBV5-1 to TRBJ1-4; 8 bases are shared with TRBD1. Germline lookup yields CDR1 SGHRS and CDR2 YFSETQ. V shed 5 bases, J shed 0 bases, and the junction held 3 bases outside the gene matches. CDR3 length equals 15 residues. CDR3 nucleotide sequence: TGCGCCAGCAGACAGGGGGGTGCAACTAATGAAAAACTGTTTTTT. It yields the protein CASRQGGATNEKLFF.

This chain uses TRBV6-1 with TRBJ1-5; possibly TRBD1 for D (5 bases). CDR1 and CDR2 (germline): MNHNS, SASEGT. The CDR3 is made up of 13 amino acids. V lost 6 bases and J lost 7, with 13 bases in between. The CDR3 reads CASSVRGRQPQHF. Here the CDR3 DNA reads TGTGCCAGCAGCGTACGGGGGAGGCAGCCCCAGCATTTT.

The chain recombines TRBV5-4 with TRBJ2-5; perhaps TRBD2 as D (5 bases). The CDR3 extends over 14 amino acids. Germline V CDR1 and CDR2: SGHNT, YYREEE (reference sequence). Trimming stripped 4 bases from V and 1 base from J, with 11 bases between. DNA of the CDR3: TGTGCCAGCAGCAGTGCTGGGAGCCAAGAGACCCAGTACTTC. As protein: CASSSAGSQETQYF. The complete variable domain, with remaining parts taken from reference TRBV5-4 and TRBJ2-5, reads ETGVTQSPTHLIKTRGQQVTLRCSSQSGHNTVSWYQQALGQGPQFIFQYYREEENGRGNFPPRFSGLQFPNYSSELNVNALELDDSALYLCASSSAGSQETQYFGPGTRLLVL.

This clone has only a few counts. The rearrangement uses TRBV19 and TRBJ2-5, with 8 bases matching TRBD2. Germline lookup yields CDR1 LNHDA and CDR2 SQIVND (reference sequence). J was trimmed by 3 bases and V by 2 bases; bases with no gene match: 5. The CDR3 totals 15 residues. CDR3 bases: TGTGCCAGTAGTATACGCGAACTAGCGGAAGAGACCCAGTACTTC. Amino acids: CASSIRELAEETQYF.